The clone carrying this T cell receptor beta chain was counted once. The data stem from a study of glioma-infiltrating T cells after dendritic cell vaccination. Looking at the study overall: The vaccine used monocyte-derived dendritic cells pulsed overnight with autologous tumor lysate.

Trimming at V came to 3 bases and at J to 0 bases, leaving 4 bases not matched to a gene. Germline CDR1 MNHNS, CDR2 SASEGT. The CDR3 runs to 17 residues. Up to 2 ug genomic DNA was used for TCRB CDR3 amplification. Method: immunoSEQ multiplex PCR; TCRdb's copy keeps in-frame clones and lacks some. The sample contains over 90,000 clones, roughly 76% of which appear only once. This sequence originates from a human donor with glioblastoma. The chain employs TRBV6-1 and TRBJ2-3; 12 bases match TRBD2. Sequenced material: blood, taken before dendritic cell vaccination. As DNA, the CDR3 is TGTGCCAGCAGTGAGACTAGCGGGGGTCCTAGCACAGATACGCAGTATTTT. Amino acids: CASSETSGGPSTDTQYF.